This T cell receptor (beta chain) was observed in a study of T cells in Graves' hyperthyroidism and ophthalmopathy. The overall study: Blood was drawn when the patient was first diagnosed and still untreated.

For ophthalmopathy patients, the Clinical Activity Score was at least 3 and the NOSPECS grade at least 4; duration was under 3 months. Thyroid ultrasound and orbital computed tomography, with clinical symptoms and serum thyroxine and TRAb, informed diagnoses. Fresh peripheral blood, more than 8 ml of it, supplied the PBMCs. The TCR beta CDR3 regions underwent amplification using RNA transcripts as the source. The primer set for the first-round RT-PCR of the TCR CDR3 was HTBI. TCRdb processed the multiplex PCR reads anew with MiXCR; each CDR3 protein has one entry. The profile shows 660,000 or so distinct CDR3 sequences, less than 25% of them singletons. Germline CDR1 KGHSH, CDR2 LQKENI. Trimming removed 5 bases at V and 8 bases at J, with 12 bases between. The CDR3 is made up of 12 amino acids.

The chain recombines TRBV18 with TRBJ1-1; D is unclear. This receptor was taken from a man aged 25 to 45 with Graves' ophthalmopathy. The specimen sequenced was blood. This chain's CDR3 is CASSDGRREAFF. In DNA form, the CDR3 reads TGTGCCAGCTCAGATGGACGGAGGGAAGCTTTCTTT. Full variable domain (missing parts from reference TRBV18 and TRBJ1-1): NAGVMQNPRHLVRRRGQEARLRCSPMKGHSHVYWYRQLPEEGLKFMVYLQKENIIDESGMPKERFSAEFPKEGPSILRIQQVVRGDSAAYFCASSDGRREAFFGQGTRLTVV.